This paragraph reports one T cell receptor (beta chain). The data were obtained in a study of blood T cell repertoires in COVID-19. On the study more broadly: The United States, Italy and Spain provided the acute and convalescent COVID-19 samples. T cells, B-cell-depleted T cells, or PBMCs supplied cDNA or gDNA.

Original data processing: Amplification from reference gene primers served as the basis for estimated nucleated cell counts. TCRdb's copy holds only in-frame clones and misses some; the assay was immunoSEQ multiplex PCR. The DNA gave D and trimming, while V, J and clone size come from that table. The table has roughly 250,000 clones, 83% seen once. The sample comprised peripheral blood. The receptor's source is a human donor in a cohort sampled during active COVID-19.

The CDR3 protein is CATMGLQRAITEAFF. As DNA, the CDR3 is TGTGCCACGATGGGACTACAGAGGGCTATAACTGAAGCTTTCTTT. This rearrangement joins TRBV10-3 to TRBJ1-1; TRBD1 might be the D (5 bases). This CDR3 is built from 15 residues. V lost 10 bases, J lost 5 bases, and 23 bases lay in between. Per germline, CDR1 ENHRY and CDR2 SYGVKD.